This T cell receptor beta chain appears in the sequencing data of a study of blood T cells in healthy people across ages. Study-wide points: Age showed a roughly linear inverse relationship with TCR beta diversity per million T cells.

The CDR3 spans 13 residues. V was shortened by 0 bases and J by 6 bases, with 9 bases between the two germline ends. CDR1 and CDR2 from the germline V gene are SQVTM and ANQGSEA. For this clonotype: The antigen remains unidentified.

For the second PCR, which ran for about 6 to 11 cycles, a sample-barcoded 5' primer and a J-beta primer mix were used. MiXCR was run by TCRdb on the 5' RACE reads, yielding one entry per CDR3 protein. The sample holds about 800,000 distinct CDR3 sequences; 20% to 25% are singletons and the top ten take more than 3%. These data are also associated with another study on T cells of mothers and their children.

This sequence joins TRBV29-1 and TRBJ2-1, with D possibly matching TRBD2 (5 bases). This clonotype was obtained from a boy aged 5-17 years in good health. Material for sequencing was blood. The CDR3 reads CSVEDWERNEQFF. CDR3 nucleotides: TGCAGCGTTGAAGATTGGGAGCGCAATGAGCAGTTCTTC.